This TCR beta chain was identified in a study of T-cell memory formation after mild COVID-19. A single record per CDR3 protein comes from TCRdb applying MiXCR to the 5' RACE reads. This table has about 430,000 distinct CDR3 sequences, roughly a quarter appearing once. The germline V and J ends were trimmed by 0 bases and 1 base, with 7 bases remaining between them. CDR1 is SGHAT, CDR2 FQDESV, per germline (reference sequence). The CDR3 loop spans 15 amino acids. The sequenced material came from PBMCs or a T cell subset sorted from them (not recorded which). This chain links TRBV11-1 with TRBJ2-1; no clear D gene. The TCR comes from an adult woman who had mild COVID-19 (a few samples of this study predate the infection). Cell type and time point are not known. DNA for the CDR3: TGTGCCAGCAGCTTAGCGCTTGGATCCTACAATGAGCAGTTCTTC. It codes for CASSLALGSYNEQFF.